The 17 T cell receptor beta chains below all came from one sample that was sequenced in a study of vaccination and CD4 T cells after COVID-19. The antigens of these receptors remain unknown. An Oncomine TCR Beta short-read assay was used to sequence the DNA from cultured CD4+ T cells. TCRdb recomputed calls from the PCR reads with MiXCR, one row per CDR3 protein. The sample carries some 7,800 distinct CDR3 sequences, 60% recorded once. Treatment noted: roughly 11-day PBMC culture with coronavirus spike peptide pools or control peptides (ViraFEST assay). The source material was CD4+ T cells from blood, cultured in vitro. All receptors derive from a human donor who had recovered from COVID-19.

The chain has TRBV11-3 and TRBJ2-3; 15 bases agree with TRBD2. The germline V gene has CDR1 SGHNT and CDR2 YENEEA. V lost 4 bases to trimming and J lost 2 bases; unmatched junction nucleotides: 4. This CDR3 comprises 17 residues. The CDR3 reads CASSSGLAGGFTDTQYF. CDR3 nucleotide sequence: TGTGCCAGCAGCTCGGGACTAGCGGGGGGATTCACAGATACGCAGTATTTT.

The chain couples TRBV2 to TRBJ2-4, with D possibly being TRBD1 or TRBD2 (6 bases each). The CDR3 has 13 residues. V dropped 4 bases and J dropped 7 bases, with 11 bases sitting between them. The germline V gene has CDR1 SNHLY and CDR2 FYNNEI. The CDR3 loop reads CASSGQGRNIQYF. The CDR3 bases are TGTGCCAGCAGTGGGCAGGGGAGGAACATTCAGTACTTC.

The chain carries TRBV30 and TRBJ1-2; possible D gene TRBD1, 5 bases. The CDR3 spans 13 residues. The ends were cut back, 2 bases at V and 8 bases at J, with 15 bases in the middle. Germline V gene sequence: CDR1 GTSNPN, CDR2 SVGIG (reference sequence). The CDR3 DNA follows: TGTGCCTGGAGTAGCAGGGTGTCGGTCGGCTACACCTTC. Translation gives CAWSSRVSVGYTF.

This clonotype has more than one count but fewer than ten. V usage is TRBV20-1 and J usage is TRBJ2-3; a weak D match, TRBD2 (6 bases). Germline CDR1 and CDR2: DFQATT and SNEGSKA (reference sequence). This CDR3 is built from 17 residues. V dropped 8 bases and J dropped 4 bases, with 28 bases sitting between them. The CDR3 coding sequence is TGCAGTACGGCCCCCGAGAGAGCGGGTCGAGTCCCAGATACGCAGTATTTT. It is translated as CSTAPERAGRVPDTQYF.

This clonotype occurred once. The rearrangement links TRBV6-4 to TRBJ2-3; 15 nucleotides match TRBD2. Germline assignment: CDR1 MRHNA and CDR2 SNTAGT. The CDR3 contains 17 residues. V shed 2 bases and J 4 bases; nucleotides not matched to a gene: 4. CDR3 residues: CASSDRGLAGGPDTQYF. CDR3 bases: TGTGCCAGCAGTGACCGCGGACTAGCGGGGGGGCCAGATACGCAGTATTTT.

The rearrangement uses TRBV15 and TRBJ1-1, with a tentative D call TRBD1 (5 bases). The V gene lost 1 base and the J gene lost 7 bases, with 16 bases spanning the gap. The CDR3 sequence is 15 residues long. CDR1 and CDR2 from the germline V gene are LNHNV and YYDKDF (reference sequence). This CDR3 is CATSRVAGLTFEAFF. The CDR3 coding sequence is TGTGCCACCAGCAGAGTAGCGGGACTTACCTTTGAAGCTTTCTTT. The variable domain in full, with the rest retrieved from reference TRBV15 and TRBJ1-1, is DAMVIQNPRYQVTQFGKPVTLSCSQTLNHNVMYWYQQKSSQAPKLLFHYYDKDFNNEADTPDNFQSRRPNTSFCFLDIRSPGLGDTAMYLCATSRVAGLTFEAFFGQGTRLTVV.

The genes are TRBV21-1 and TRBJ1-1; the D segment call TRBD1 is taken from the table without a DNA check. TRBV21-1 is an annotated pseudogene. This CDR3 is 18 amino acids long. The CDR3 region has the DNA TGTGCCAGCAGCAAACCCCCGAGGGGGGACAGGATGAACACTGAAGCTTTCTTT. This encodes CASSKPPRGDRMNTEAFF.

The V and J genes are TRBV19 and TRBJ1-2, with a possible D match to TRBD1 (5 bases). The CDR3 runs 15 residues. The germline V gene has CDR1 LNHDA and CDR2 SQIVND (reference sequence). V was cut by 4 bases and J by 4 bases, with 16 bases left in between. The CDR3 sequence: CASSTLPGTPYGYTF. CDR3 nucleotides: TGTGCCAGTAGTACGCTTCCCGGGACTCCCTATGGCTACACCTTC.

This clonotype was recorded a few times. The chain is built from TRBV2 and TRBJ2-7; TRBD2 aligns across 15 bases. The V gene's germline CDR1 is SNHLY and CDR2 FYNNEI. The J segment lost 7 bases and the V segment lost 4 bases, leaving 5 bases of the junction unmatched. The CDR3 contains 15 residues. CDR3 sequence: CASSGGLAGGQEQYF. CDR3 DNA: TGTGCCAGCAGTGGTGGACTAGCGGGGGGGCAGGAGCAGTACTTC.

The J gene is TRBJ1-1, the V gene TRBV6-2 or TRBV6-3; maybe TRBD1 (5 bases). This CDR3 comprises 14 residues. From germline, CDR1 is MNHEY and CDR2 SVGEGT. V shed 5 bases and J shed 4 bases, with 14 bases lying between them. The CDR3 nucleotides are TGTGCCAGCAGTAGGGACTCACTGATCACTGAAGCTTTCTTT. Translation: CASSRDSLITEAFF.

This chain uses TRBV2 with TRBJ1-5; D perhaps matches TRBD1 (5 bases). V lost 6 bases and J lost 7, with 13 bases in between. Looked up from germline, CDR1 is SNHLY and CDR2 is FYNNEI. The CDR3 covers 13 residues. The CDR3, as DNA: TGTGCCAGCAGCCCCAGGGTGGAACAGCCCCAGCATTTT. Translating gives CASSPRVEQPQHF.

This clonotype was recorded a few times. The chain combines TRBV7-3 with TRBJ2-2; D remains ambiguous. The CDR3 is 15 amino acids. In germline, CDR1 is SGHTA, CDR2 FQGTGA. V was cut by 5 bases and J by 2 bases, with 12 bases left in between. Here the CDR3 reads CASSPPGGNTGELFF. CDR3 nucleotides: TGTGCCAGCAGCCCACCTGGCGGTAACACCGGGGAGCTGTTTTTT. The full variable domain, with the rest looked up from reference TRBV7-3 and TRBJ2-2, is GAGVSQTPSNKVTEKGKYVELRCDPISGHTALYWYRQSLGQGPEFLIYFQGTGAADDSGLPNDRFFAVRPEGSVSTLKIQRTERGDSAVYLCASSPPGGNTGELFFGEGSRLTVL.

This clonotype has just a few counts. The rearrangement joins TRBV6-1 to TRBJ2-2; 8 bases match TRBD2. CDR1 and CDR2 (germline): MNHNS, SASEGT. The V segment lost 6 bases and the J segment 0 bases; nucleotides outside the gene matches: 15. The CDR3 runs 19 residues. CDR3 loop: CASRLLGPGLGANTGELFF. Written as DNA, the CDR3 is TGTGCCAGCAGGCTACTAGGCCCGGGACTAGGGGCGAACACCGGGGAGCTGTTTTTT.

By share of the sample, this clonotype is large. This chain connects TRBV6-5 to TRBJ2-7, with D possibly TRBD2 on 5 matching bases. The CDR3 consists of 14 residues. The germline V and J ends were trimmed by 4 bases and 3 bases, with 13 bases remaining between them. Germline lookup yields CDR1 MNHEY and CDR2 SVGAGI. CDR3 bases: TGTGCCAGCAGTTTACCGGGATTGGGCTACGAGCAGTACTTC. This translates into CASSLPGLGYEQYF.

By share, this clonotype ranks as large (0.1 to 1%). The rearrangement links TRBV7-2 to TRBJ2-5; no definite D call. The germline CDR1 and CDR2 sequences are SGHTA and FQGNSA. This CDR3 spans 13 amino acids. The ends were cut back, 2 bases at V and 5 bases at J, with 9 bases in the middle. The CDR3 loop reads CASSLSLGETQYF. For the CDR3, the DNA is TGTGCCAGCAGCTTATCCCTGGGGGAGACCCAGTACTTC.

The V and J genes are TRBV6-1 and TRBJ2-3; 10 positions agree with TRBD2. Germline V gene data show CDR1 as MNHNS and CDR2 as SASEGT. V gave up 8 bases and J gave up 6 bases; unmatched junction bases: 8. This CDR3 spans 14 amino acids. CDR3 DNA sequence: TGTGCCAGCCGAACTAGCGGGGTTCGGGATACGCAGTATTTT. Residues: CASRTSGVRDTQYF.

The rearrangement links TRBV2 to TRBJ1-2; D is unresolved. The CDR3 length is 13 residues. Looked up from germline, CDR1 is SNHLY and CDR2 is FYNNEI. The ends were cut back, 3 bases at V and 7 bases at J, with 12 bases in the middle. The CDR3 loop reads CASSDWAATGYTF. In DNA, the CDR3 is TGTGCCAGCAGTGATTGGGCAGCCACTGGCTACACCTTC.